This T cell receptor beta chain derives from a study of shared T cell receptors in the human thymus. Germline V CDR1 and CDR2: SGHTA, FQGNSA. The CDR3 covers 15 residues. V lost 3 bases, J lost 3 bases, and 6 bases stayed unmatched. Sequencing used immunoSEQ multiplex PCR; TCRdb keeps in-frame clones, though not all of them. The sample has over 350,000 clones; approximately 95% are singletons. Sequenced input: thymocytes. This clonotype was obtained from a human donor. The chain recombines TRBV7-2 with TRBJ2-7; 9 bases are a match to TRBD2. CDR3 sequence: CASSFGAGGHYEQYF. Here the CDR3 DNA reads TGTGCCAGCAGCTTCGGAGCGGGAGGTCACTACGAGCAGTACTTC.